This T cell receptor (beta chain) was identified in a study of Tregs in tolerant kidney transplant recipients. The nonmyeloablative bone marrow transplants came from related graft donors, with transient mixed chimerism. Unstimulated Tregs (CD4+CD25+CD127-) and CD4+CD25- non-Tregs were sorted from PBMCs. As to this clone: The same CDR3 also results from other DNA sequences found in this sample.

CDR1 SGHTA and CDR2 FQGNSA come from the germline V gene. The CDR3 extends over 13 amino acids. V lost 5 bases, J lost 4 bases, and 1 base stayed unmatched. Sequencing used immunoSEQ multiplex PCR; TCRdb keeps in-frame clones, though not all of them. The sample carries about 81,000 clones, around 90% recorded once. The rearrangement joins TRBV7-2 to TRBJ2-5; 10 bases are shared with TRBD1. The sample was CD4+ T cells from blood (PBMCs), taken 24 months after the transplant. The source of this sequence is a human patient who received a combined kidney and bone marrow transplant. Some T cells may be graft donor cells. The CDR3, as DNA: TGTGCCAGCAGCCGGGACAGGGGAGAGACCCAGTACTTC. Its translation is CASSRDRGETQYF.